This TCR beta chain was retrieved from a study of OX40 agonist ivuxolimab in advanced cancers. Profiled with immunoSEQ multiplex PCR; TCRdb holds only in-frame clones, not every one. The sample has around 23,000 clones, approximately 80% seen once. The germline V and J ends were trimmed by 0 bases and 6 bases, with 8 bases remaining between them. CDR1 is SGHNT and CDR2 is YYREEE in the germline V gene (reference sequence). The length of the CDR3 is 13 residues. The sample holds a few counts of this clone. The same CDR3 can be traced to other DNA sequences in this sample. This chain connects TRBV5-4 to TRBJ2-3, with no clear D. This clonotype was sampled from an adult with an advanced solid tumor such as melanoma, head and neck, liver or kidney cancer. The input for sequencing was CD4+ or CD8+ T cells sorted from blood, taken in a trial of the OX40 agonist ivuxolimab. CDR3 DNA: TGTGCCAGCAGCTTGGTGTCCGATGATACGCAGTATTTT. Residues: CASSLVSDDTQYF.